A selection of T cell receptor beta chains follows, all from one sample in a study of cytomegalovirus exposure and HLA in healthy donors. Repertoires were generated with immunoSEQ multiplex PCR, while TCRdb's copy carries only in-frame clones and drops some. The sample consists of around 220,000 clones, approximately 79% of them appearing once. Input material: PBMCs. The receptors originated from a girl under 10 years old in good health and CMV-seronegative. CDR3s leave out the opening cysteine and the closing phenylalanine or tryptophan.

J	V	CDR3
TRBJ2-5	TRBV7-9	ASSLPRTGTETQY
TRBJ2-6	TRBV19	ASSMSSVSGANVLT
TRBJ2-6	TRBV7-9	ATPGTASSGANVLT
TRBJ2-7	TRBV15	ATSRDLSYEQY
TRBJ1-2	TRBV5-6	ASCPDREILNYGYT
TRBJ2-5	TRBV5-4	ASSFGGGVGETQY
TRBJ2-3	TRBV5-1	ASTYNGRVTDTQY
TRBJ2-5	TRBV5-1	ASSLSGRETQY
TRBJ2-3	TRBV28	ASSPSGRRDTQY
TRBJ1-1	TRBV6-5	ASSNTFYSTEAF
TRBJ1-2	TRBV4-1	ASSQTTGGTYGYT
TRBJ2-5	TRBV2	ASSEVGGETQY
TRBJ1-1	TRBV7-6	ASSPSFRGGEEAF
TRBJ1-4	TRBV30	AWRAEQGVKEKLF
TRBJ1-5	TRBV23-1	ASRPRPGTGNQPQH
TRBJ2-1	TRBV4-2	ASSQGTSGVYNEQF
TRBJ2-2	TRBV9	ASSVVGGRKLF
TRBJ1-5	TRBV6-1	ASSLRTGGQPQH
TRBJ1-2	TRBV6-5	ASRTTGPYGYT
TRBJ1-6	TRBV11-2	ASSLEEGALSDSPLH
TRBJ2-7	TRBV6-1	ASSEASLPGGSEQY
TRBJ2-7	TRBV7-2	ASSLVQGGDEQY
TRBJ1-1	TRBV7-9	ASSLSQGSTEAF
TRBJ2-3	TRBV7-9	ASSFLSGRAQLRLTQY
TRBJ2-1	TRBV14	ASSPRASSYNEQF
TRBJ1-3	TRBV6-1	ASKFFSGNTIY
TRBJ1-2	TRBV25-1	ASSYTGGYGYT
TRBJ2-7	TRBV7-9	ASSSLAGVVSRTYEQY
TRBJ1-1	TRBV6-6	ASREGQAFMNTEAF
TRBJ1-2	TRBV6-6	ASSVTGYGYT
TRBJ2-1	TRBV19	ASSTPGGPTRNEQF
TRBJ1-2	TRBV11-1	ASSSSAGGGYT
TRBJ2-3	TRBV6-1	ASSELGQADTQY
TRBJ1-2	TRBV15	ATSRAGYDGYT
TRBJ2-1	TRBV7-8	ASSQLLRRTSGRLDEQF
TRBJ1-1	TRBV19	ASIHSRGTEAF
TRBJ1-5	TRBV18	ASSTRTGVNQPQH
TRBJ1-5	TRBV7-6	AGSLGLGQGLNQPQH
TRBJ2-1	TRBV4-2	ASSQDRGGWEAGLAGNEQF